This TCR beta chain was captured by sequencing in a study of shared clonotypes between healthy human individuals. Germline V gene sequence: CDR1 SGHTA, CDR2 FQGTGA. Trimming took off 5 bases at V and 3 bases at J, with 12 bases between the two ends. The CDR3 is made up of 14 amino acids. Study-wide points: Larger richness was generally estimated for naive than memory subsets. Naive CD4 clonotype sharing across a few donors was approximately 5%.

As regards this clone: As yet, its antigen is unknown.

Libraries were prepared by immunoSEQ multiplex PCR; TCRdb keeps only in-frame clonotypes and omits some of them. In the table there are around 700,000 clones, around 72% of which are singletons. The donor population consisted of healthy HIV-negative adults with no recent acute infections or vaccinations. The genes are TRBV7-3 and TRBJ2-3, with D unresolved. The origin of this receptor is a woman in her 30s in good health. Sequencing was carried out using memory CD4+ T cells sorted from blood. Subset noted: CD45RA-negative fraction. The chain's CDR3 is CASSKQLETDTQYF. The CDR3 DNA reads TGTGCCAGCAGCAAACAGTTGGAGACAGATACGCAGTATTTT.